This TCR beta chain was obtained from a study of shared T cell receptors in the human thymus. Profiling relied on immunoSEQ multiplex PCR, and the TCRdb table lists in-frame clones only, not all of them. The sample contains hundreds of thousands of clones, about 87% of which appear only once. This CDR3 is 13 amino acids long. Germline trimming cut 8 bases from V and 3 bases from J; bases unmatched to any gene: 5. Germline lookup yields CDR1 MNHNS and CDR2 SASEGT. The sample was also reused in another study, on human thymus T cells. That paper notes: Thymus pieces cut out during corrective heart surgery were the tissue that was used. Thymic and blood repertoires showed apparently biased V and J gene usage. Highly overlapping thymic repertoires among unrelated individuals were reported in related research.

The sequenced sample was thymocytes. The chain joins TRBV6-1 to TRBJ2-7, with 9 positions matching TRBD1. The clonotype was recovered from a boy less than two years old with a congenital heart defect. The CDR3 region is CASYGTGIYEQYF. In nucleotides, the CDR3 is TGTGCCAGCTACGGGACAGGGATCTACGAGCAGTACTTC.